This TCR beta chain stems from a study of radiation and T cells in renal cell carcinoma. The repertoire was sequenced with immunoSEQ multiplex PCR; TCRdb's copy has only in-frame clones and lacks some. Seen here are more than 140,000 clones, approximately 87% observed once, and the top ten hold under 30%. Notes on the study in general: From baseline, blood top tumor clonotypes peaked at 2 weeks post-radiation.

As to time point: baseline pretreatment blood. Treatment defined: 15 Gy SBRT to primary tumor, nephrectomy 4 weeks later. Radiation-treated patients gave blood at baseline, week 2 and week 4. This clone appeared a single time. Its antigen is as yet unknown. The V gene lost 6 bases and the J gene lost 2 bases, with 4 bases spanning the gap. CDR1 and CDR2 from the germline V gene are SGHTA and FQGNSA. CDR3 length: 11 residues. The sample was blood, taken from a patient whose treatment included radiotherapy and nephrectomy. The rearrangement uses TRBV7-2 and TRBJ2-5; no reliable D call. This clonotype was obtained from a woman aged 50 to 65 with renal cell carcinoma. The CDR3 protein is CASREQETQYF. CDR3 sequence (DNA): TGTGCCAGCAGAGAACAAGAGACCCAGTACTTC.